This T cell receptor beta chain was sequenced in a study of cytomegalovirus exposure and HLA in healthy donors. Study-level information: In a previous analysis, about 100 million unique TCR beta sequences were found from 170 million or so T cells. The Caucasian-associated ancestry cluster held 80% to 90% of approximately 400 genotyped donors. Study-wide points: A later analysis associated 15,000 to 20,000 TCR beta sequences with HLA alleles at a 0.05 false discovery rate.

On this clone: Antigen: not known.

Amplification used 60 Vbeta primers and 13 Jbeta primers. Libraries were prepared by immunoSEQ multiplex PCR; TCRdb keeps only in-frame clonotypes and omits some of them. The sample holds about 190,000 clones, around 80% seen once. The CDR3 runs to 16 residues. CDR1 is SGHAT and CDR2 is FQNNGV in the germline V gene. J was trimmed by 2 bases and V by 4 bases; bases with no gene match: 2. The rearrangement links TRBV11-2 to TRBJ2-5; 15 bases line up with TRBD2. The receptor was isolated from a woman younger than 35 in good health and CMV-seropositive. The sample taken for sequencing was PBMCs. The CDR3 region has the DNA TGTGCCAGCAGCTGGACTAGCGGGGGGGCTCAAGAGACCCAGTACTTC. This codes for CASSWTSGGAQETQYF.